The present TCR beta chain was sequenced within a study of T cell repertoires in cytomegalovirus infection (dated by TCRdb to about 2019). As for the study more broadly: Recently identified HLA-C-restricted CMV epitopes, whose presentation resists viral immunomodulation, were targeted by peptide stimulations together with well-studied HLA-B-restricted epitopes. Donor HLA type was relevant to the analysis, because carriage of CMV infection together with the matching HLA type was indicated by public TCR beta signatures.

Overall results and qualifications from the work: In both this cohort and an independent approximately 350-donor cohort, the cumulative frequency of public TCR beta family members distinguished carriers of CMV infection plus the relevant HLA type. In the ex vivo response, HLA-C-restricted CMV-specific TCR beta clonotypes were dominant, and in two of eight donors the single most frequent clonotype came from this HLA-C-restricted group.

Sequencing used an Illumina HiSeq 1500. The public reads were run again by TCRdb, first through fastp at Q25 and then through MiXCR, and only productive beta chains were kept. Entries that share a CDR3 protein sequence are merged under the most common genes and DNA. Across this sample there are about 160,000 distinct CDR3 sequences, with less than 25% seen only once. The ten largest account for 20% to 30% of the sample. This clonotype was found a few times. Its target antigen remains unknown. Qualities for individual bases were not recorded, and no much larger clone is one base off. What this sample's treatment or condition label stands for: in vitro stimulation with specific CMV peptide epitopes to enrich CMV-specific T cells. The sequence was obtained from a human donor in good health (CMV status not recorded). Some clones in this sample may be carry-over from other donors' samples. Sequences were derived from CD8+ T cells from cultured PBMCs, sampled from culture after CMV antigen stimulation.

Here the CDR3 is given as CASSLFPGRNLNTGELFF. The base sequence is TGTGCCAGCAGTTTATTTCCTGGACGGAATCTGAACACCGGGGAGCTGTTTTTT. Recombination connected TRBV28 to TRBJ2-2; no D segment can be confidently identified. Reading from cysteine to phenylalanine, the CDR3 counts 18 amino acids. Only CDR3 DNA is held: 54 bases, read in frame from base 1. V loses 1 base, J loses 1 base, and the germline ends lie 16 bases apart. Reading the germline V gene gives CDR1 MDHEN and CDR2 SYDVKM.